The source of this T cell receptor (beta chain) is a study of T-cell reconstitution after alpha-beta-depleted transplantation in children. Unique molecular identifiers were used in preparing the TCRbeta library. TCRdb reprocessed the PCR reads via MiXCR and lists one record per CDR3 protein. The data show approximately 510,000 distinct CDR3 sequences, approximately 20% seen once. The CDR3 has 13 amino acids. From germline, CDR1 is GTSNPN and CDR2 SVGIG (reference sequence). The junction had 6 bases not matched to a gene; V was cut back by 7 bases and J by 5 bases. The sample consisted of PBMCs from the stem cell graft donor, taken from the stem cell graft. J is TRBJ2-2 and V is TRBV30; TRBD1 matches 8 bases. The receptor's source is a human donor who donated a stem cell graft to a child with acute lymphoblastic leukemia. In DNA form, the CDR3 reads TGTGCCTTGACAGGGGCGGGAACCGGGGAGCTGTTTTTT. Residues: CALTGAGTGELFF.